The 5 T cell receptor beta chains reported below all come from one sample, sequenced in a study of T-cell memory formation after mild COVID-19. Using its own MiXCR run on the 5' RACE reads, TCRdb lists one record per CDR3 protein. The data contain about 250,000 distinct CDR3 sequences, just over 15% of them seen just once; the ten biggest clones take up less than 2.5%. The sample comprised PBMCs or a T cell subset sorted from them (not recorded which). The receptors come from an adult woman who had mild COVID-19 (a few samples of this study predate the infection). Cell type and time point are not known.

This clonotype was counted only a few times. This chain links TRBV7-3 with TRBJ2-1; perhaps TRBD1 as D (6 bases). Germline V lookup: CDR1 SGHTA, CDR2 FQGTGA. Between the trimmed V and J ends, which lost 2 bases and 2 bases, there was a span of 16 bases. The CDR3 sequence is 17 residues long. CDR3 residues: CASSLHPPRGTYNEQFF. The CDR3 nucleotides read TGTGCCAGCAGCTTACACCCCCCGAGGGGGACCTACAATGAGCAGTTCTTC.

The J gene is TRBJ1-1, the V gene TRBV18; no clear D gene. V dropped 6 bases and J dropped 5 bases, with 13 bases sitting between them. The CDR3 spans 13 residues. In germline, CDR1 is KGHSH, CDR2 LQKENI. The CDR3 is CASSLSKNTEAFF. The CDR3 nucleotides are TGTGCCAGCTCCCTCTCTAAGAATACTGAAGCTTTCTTT.

Only a few counts were recorded for this clonotype. The V gene is TRBV20-1, the J gene TRBJ2-7, with 7 bases matching TRBD1. This CDR3 spans 13 amino acids. The ends lost 5 bases at V and 2 bases at J; junction bases unmatched: 6. Germline CDR1 is DFQATT and CDR2 is SNEGSKA (reference sequence). CDR3 region: CSAPRTGAYEQYF. The CDR3 DNA sequence: TGCAGTGCTCCCCGGACAGGCGCCTACGAGCAGTACTTC.

This chain links TRBV7-9 with TRBJ1-2; tentative D call: TRBD1 (5 bases). From germline, CDR1 is SEHNR and CDR2 FQNEAQ (reference sequence). The V end lost 8 bases, the J end lost 4 bases, and 17 bases lay between the germline ends. This CDR3 has 14 residues. This CDR3 reads CASPPPGIGYGYTF. As DNA, the CDR3 is TGTGCCAGCCCCCCCCCAGGGATTGGCTATGGCTACACCTTC. Together with reference TRBV7-9 and TRBJ1-2, the CDR3 gives the full variable domain: DTGVSQNPRHKITKRGQNVTFRCDPISEHNRLYWYRQTLGQGPEFLTYFQNEAQLEKSRLLSDRFSAERPKGSFSTLEIQRTEQGDSAMYLCASPPPGIGYGYTFGSGTRLTVV.

The V call is TRBV5-4, the J call TRBJ1-2, with 7 positions matching TRBD1. Germline trimming cut 5 bases from V and 2 bases from J; bases unmatched to any gene: 3. The CDR3 covers 13 residues. Germline lookup yields CDR1 SGHNT and CDR2 YYREEE (reference sequence). This chain's CDR3 is CASRMTGNYGYTF. The CDR3 bases are TGTGCCAGCAGGATGACAGGGAACTATGGCTACACCTTC.